Described below is a single T cell receptor (beta chain) sequence and its context. Antigen: not known. This sample was included in a study of T cell responses to AZD1222 COVID-19 vaccine. Profiled with immunoSEQ multiplex PCR; TCRdb holds only in-frame clones, not every one. The table shows 110,000 to 150,000 clones, with 92% occurring only once. The V gene's germline CDR1 is MNHEY and CDR2 SMNVEV (reference sequence). The germline V and J ends were trimmed by 0 bases and 6 bases, with 14 bases remaining between them. This CDR3 comprises 15 residues. Study observations and caveats: White British donors predominated, females outnumbered males, and clonal diversity was possibly underestimated. Nearly half of spike-specific TCRs reportedly target variant regions that are unmutated in the B.1.351 and B.1.1.7 variants. Repertoire sampling was restricted to post-peak T cell response timepoints.

The sample consisted of peripheral blood, taken on day 0 of AZD1222 vaccination. V and J are TRBV27 and TRBJ1-2, with D hard to call. The clonotype was recovered from an adult in good health. CDR3 protein: CASSLSVSTPHGYTF. The CDR3, as DNA: TGTGCCAGCAGTTTATCGGTGAGCACTCCCCATGGCTACACCTTC.